Presented here are 22 T cell receptor beta chains from one specimen sequenced in a study of T cells in localized non-small cell lung cancer. TCRdb's table, derived via immunoSEQ multiplex PCR, lists solely in-frame clones and lacks some. Among 72,000 or so clones listed, about 83% were seen once. Sequences were derived from peripheral blood, sampled before any cancer treatment. These receptors all come from a female donor at least 60 years old with stage I lung adenocarcinoma.

The V and J genes are TRBV11-3 and TRBJ2-7; TRBD2 matches at 10 bases. The CDR3 sequence is 16 residues long. Germline V gene sequence: CDR1 SGHNT, CDR2 YENEEA. The junction had 9 bases not matched to a gene; V was cut back by 5 bases and J by 2 bases. The CDR3 nucleotides are TGTGCCAGCAGCCTTACCTTTAGCGGGAGGCCCTACGAGCAGTACTTC. Protein product: CASSLTFSGRPYEQYF.

This chain uses TRBV4-1 with TRBJ1-5; the D is unclear. Germline assignment: CDR1 MGHRA and CDR2 YSYEKL. V lost 0 bases and J 0 bases, leaving 12 bases between the germline ends. The CDR3 has 17 residues. The CDR3, as DNA: TGCGCCAGCAGCCAAGAACGCGGTGTCTATAGCAATCAGCCCCAGCATTTT. Its protein is CASSQERGVYSNQPQHF.

V gene TRBV5-1 combines with J gene TRBJ2-2; D gene uncertain. CDR1 SGHRS and CDR2 YFSETQ come from the germline V gene. The CDR3 is 14 residues long. Between the trimmed V and J ends, which lost 7 bases and 0 bases, there was a span of 10 bases. The CDR3 is CASLESTNTGELFF. CDR3 DNA sequence: TGCGCCAGCCTTGAGAGCACGAACACCGGGGAGCTGTTTTTT.

This chain joins TRBV4-1 and TRBJ2-1, with unresolved D. The CDR3 totals 16 residues. Per germline, CDR1 MGHRA and CDR2 YSYEKL. V dropped 0 bases and J dropped 1 base, with 10 bases sitting between them. The CDR3 DNA is TGCGCCAGCAGCCAAGACCCGGATGTGTCCTACAATGAGCAGTTCTTC. As protein: CASSQDPDVSYNEQFF.

The chain recombines TRBV7-9 with TRBJ1-5, with no clear D. The germline gives CDR1 SEHNR, CDR2 FQNEAQ (reference sequence). The CDR3 has 14 residues. Trimming cost V 2 bases and J 12 bases, with 17 bases left between them. This chain's CDR3 is CASSLHSTTDHQHF. The CDR3 coding sequence is TGTGCCAGCAGCTTACACTCCACAACAGATCACCAGCATTTT.

The chain is built from TRBV2 and TRBJ2-1, with 7 bases that match TRBD1. Germline V gene sequence: CDR1 SNHLY, CDR2 FYNNEI. CDR3 length: 16 amino acids. With 6 bases clipped from V and 10 bases from J, the junction kept 18 bases outside the gene matches. CDR3 DNA: TGTGCCAGCAGGCCCATAGGGGACAGTGCCCTAAGCGAGCAGTTCTTC. Its protein product is CASRPIGDSALSEQFF.

The CDR3 protein is CASSKSLKGAQETQYF. In DNA form, the CDR3 reads TGTGCCAGCAGCAAAAGCCTTAAGGGGGCACAAGAGACCCAGTACTTC. The V and J genes are TRBV21-1 and TRBJ2-5; the table's D call, TRBD1, has no DNA check behind it. TRBV21-1 is a pseudogene. The CDR3 loop spans 16 amino acids.

The chain employs TRBV5-5 and TRBJ1-2; a weak D match, TRBD1 (5 bases). This CDR3 comprises 16 residues. The ends were cut back, 5 bases at V and 0 bases at J, with 17 bases in the middle. Germline CDR1 and CDR2: SGHKS and YYEKEE (reference sequence). The DNA of the CDR3 is TGTGCCAGCAGTTCGATCGCGGGGACCTCTAACTATGGCTACACCTTC. Amino acids: CASSSIAGTSNYGYTF.

The J gene is TRBJ1-5, the V gene TRBV7-6, with D unresolved. Germline loops: CDR1 SGHVS, CDR2 FNYEAQ. The CDR3 has 13 amino acids. The V gene lost 4 bases and the J gene lost 7 bases, with 11 bases spanning the gap. DNA for the CDR3: TGTGCCAGCAGCTCCACCCGGGAACAGCCCCAGCATTTT. Translated, it gives CASSSTREQPQHF.

This clone is a singleton in its sample. The J gene is TRBJ1-2, the V gene TRBV2; TRBD1 is a possible D gene (5 bases). The V gene's germline CDR1 is SNHLY and CDR2 FYNNEI. This CDR3 spans 14 amino acids. Trimming took 2 bases from V and 6 from J, leaving 13 bases between them. The DNA of the CDR3 is TGTGCCAGCAGTGAACGGGGCAGGCTGGATGGCTACACCTTC. Translated, it gives CASSERGRLDGYTF.

CDR3 residues: CASGGGWQPQHF. The CDR3 nucleotides read TGTGCCAGCGGGGGGGGTTGGCAGCCCCAGCATTTT. The V and J genes are TRBV2 and TRBJ1-5; possible D gene TRBD1, 5 bases. The CDR3 is 12 residues long. The germline V gene has CDR1 SNHLY and CDR2 FYNNEI. Trimming shortened V by 8 bases and J by 7 bases, and 12 bases separated the two germline ends. The variable domain in full, completed from reference TRBV2 and TRBJ1-5, reads EPEVTQTPSHQVTQMGQEVILRCVPISNHLYFYWYRQILGQKVEFLVSFYNNEISEKSEIFDDQFSVERPDGSNFTLKIRSTKLEDSAMYFCASGGGWQPQHFGDGTRLSIL.

V and J are TRBV7-9 and TRBJ1-4; possible D gene TRBD1, 6 bases. Trimming took 5 bases from V and 4 from J, leaving 14 bases between them. Germline loops: CDR1 SEHNR, CDR2 FQNEAQ (reference sequence). This CDR3 is 15 amino acids long. The DNA for the CDR3 is TGTGCCAGCAGCACGCCGACAGGCCGTAATGAAAAACTGTTTTTT. This translates into CASSTPTGRNEKLFF.

V is TRBV7-3 and J is TRBJ2-1; D remains unclear. The CDR3 is made up of 13 amino acids. Germline lookup yields CDR1 SGHTA and CDR2 FQGTGA. V lost 4 bases to trimming and J lost 1 base, with 5 bases between them. The CDR3 DNA reads TGTGCCAGCAGCTCAACTTCCTACAATGAGCAGTTCTTC. Its protein product is CASSSTSYNEQFF.

The chain uses TRBV6-5 and TRBJ2-1, with no clear D. The CDR3 spans 15 residues. The germline V gene encodes CDR1 MNHEY and CDR2 SVGAGI. Trimming removed 2 bases from V and 4 bases from J, with 12 bases in between. CDR3 sequence reads: CASSYSAQIYNEQFF. The CDR3 bases are TGTGCCAGCAGTTACAGCGCTCAAATTTACAATGAGCAGTTCTTC.

The chain is built from TRBV19 and TRBJ1-5; weak D call: TRBD1 (5 bases). V lost 5 bases and J 0 bases, leaving 14 bases between the germline ends. The CDR3 totals 16 residues. Germline V gene sequence: CDR1 LNHDA, CDR2 SQIVND (reference sequence). The CDR3, as DNA: TGTGCCAGTAGTGCAGGGACCCCCTATAGCAATCAGCCCCAGCATTTT. This sequence encodes CASSAGTPYSNQPQHF.

The chain employs TRBV18 and TRBJ2-3; 9 bases line up with TRBD1. V was pared by 3 bases and J by 6 bases, with 7 bases of the junction left unmatched. The germline CDR1 and CDR2 sequences are KGHSH and LQKENI. CDR3 length equals 15 residues. DNA for the CDR3: TGTGCCAGCTCACCCGGGACAGGGACTGGGGATACGCAGTATTTT. This gives the protein CASSPGTGTGDTQYF.

J is TRBJ1-1 and V is TRBV18, with D possibly being TRBD1 (6 bases). The length of the CDR3 is 15 residues. Germline CDR1 and CDR2: KGHSH and LQKENI. V was clipped by 0 bases and J by 4 bases, with 12 bases between them. The CDR3 sequence is CASSPPGGAATEAFF. CDR3 DNA sequence: TGTGCCAGCTCACCACCGGGGGGGGCCGCCACTGAAGCTTTCTTT.

This clone was counted a single time. V gene TRBV2 combines with J gene TRBJ2-7; 11 bases line up with TRBD1. The CDR3 runs to 16 residues. Germline V gene data show CDR1 as SNHLY and CDR2 as FYNNEI. The junction had 8 bases not matched to a gene; V was cut back by 6 bases and J by 1 base. CDR3 residues: CASRYTGTGGSYEQYF. In nucleotides, the CDR3 is TGTGCCAGCAGGTACACCGGGACAGGGGGTTCCTACGAGCAGTACTTC.

The chain recombines TRBV11-2 with TRBJ2-5, with 7 bases aligning to TRBD2. This CDR3 spans 16 amino acids. Germline values: CDR1 SGHAT, CDR2 FQNNGV. Unmatched junction bases numbered 7, after V lost 1 base and J lost 2 bases. Here the CDR3 reads CASSLGRASGQETQYF. CDR3 nucleotides: TGTGCCAGCAGCTTAGGTCGGGCTAGCGGACAAGAGACCCAGTACTTC.

This clone was recorded only once. The chain is built from TRBV7-8 and TRBJ2-2, with D possibly TRBD1 on 6 matching bases. Trimming cost V 2 bases and J 3 bases, with 16 bases left between them. Looked up from germline, CDR1 is SGHVS and CDR2 is FQNEAQ. The CDR3 runs 17 residues. The CDR3 bases are TGTGCCAGCAGCTTACAGGGGTGGAACAGGGACACCGGGGAGCTGTTTTTT. It is translated as CASSLQGWNRDTGELFF.

The rearrangement links TRBV5-6 to TRBJ1-4; a weak D match, TRBD1 (5 bases). Germline V gene sequence: CDR1 SGHDT, CDR2 YYEEEE. The CDR3 is 14 residues long. Trimming cost V 1 base and J 7 bases, with 11 bases left between them. The CDR3 DNA reads as TGTGCCAGCAGCTTGCCAGGGCCGGGTGAAAAACTGTTTTTT. Encoded protein: CASSLPGPGEKLFF.

This clone was observed a handful of times. The chain combines TRBV5-6 with TRBJ2-2, with 8 nucleotides matching TRBD2. This CDR3 comprises 15 residues. Germline lookup yields CDR1 SGHDT and CDR2 YYEEEE. V was pared by 1 base and J by 6 bases, with 5 bases of the junction left unmatched. CDR3 amino acids: CASSLSRGGPGELFF. CDR3 in DNA: TGTGCCAGCAGCTTGTCCCGCGGGGGGCCCGGGGAGCTGTTTTTT.